The sequence of this TCR beta chain was determined in a study of OX40 agonist ivuxolimab in advanced cancers. Study context: In three patients, partial responses were observed, one with hepatocellular carcinoma and two with cutaneous melanoma.

A note on this clone: The antigen is not known.

Findings of the study overall: Among the least clonally expanded were partial responders at 0.1-3.0 mg/kg. Antigen specificity remained undetermined for the expanded peripheral T cells.

Sequencing used immunoSEQ multiplex PCR; TCRdb keeps in-frame clones, though not all of them. Here the sample spans around 27,000 clones, approximately 84% being singletons. Baseline, cycle 4 day 1, and cycle 7 day 1 were the blood sampling points. The source was CD4+ or CD8+ T cells sorted from blood, collected in a trial of the OX40 agonist ivuxolimab. The receptor was derived from an adult with an advanced solid tumor such as melanoma, head and neck, liver or kidney cancer.

DNA for the CDR3: TGTGCCAGCAGCGTAGCGGGAGGGCCGGGTACGCAGTATTTT. As protein: CASSVAGGPGTQYF. The rearrangement uses TRBV9 and TRBJ2-3, with 8 bases matching TRBD2. Trimming took 0 bases from V and 8 from J; bases not matched to a gene: 5. Germline values: CDR1 SGDLS, CDR2 YYNGEE. This CDR3 comprises 14 residues.